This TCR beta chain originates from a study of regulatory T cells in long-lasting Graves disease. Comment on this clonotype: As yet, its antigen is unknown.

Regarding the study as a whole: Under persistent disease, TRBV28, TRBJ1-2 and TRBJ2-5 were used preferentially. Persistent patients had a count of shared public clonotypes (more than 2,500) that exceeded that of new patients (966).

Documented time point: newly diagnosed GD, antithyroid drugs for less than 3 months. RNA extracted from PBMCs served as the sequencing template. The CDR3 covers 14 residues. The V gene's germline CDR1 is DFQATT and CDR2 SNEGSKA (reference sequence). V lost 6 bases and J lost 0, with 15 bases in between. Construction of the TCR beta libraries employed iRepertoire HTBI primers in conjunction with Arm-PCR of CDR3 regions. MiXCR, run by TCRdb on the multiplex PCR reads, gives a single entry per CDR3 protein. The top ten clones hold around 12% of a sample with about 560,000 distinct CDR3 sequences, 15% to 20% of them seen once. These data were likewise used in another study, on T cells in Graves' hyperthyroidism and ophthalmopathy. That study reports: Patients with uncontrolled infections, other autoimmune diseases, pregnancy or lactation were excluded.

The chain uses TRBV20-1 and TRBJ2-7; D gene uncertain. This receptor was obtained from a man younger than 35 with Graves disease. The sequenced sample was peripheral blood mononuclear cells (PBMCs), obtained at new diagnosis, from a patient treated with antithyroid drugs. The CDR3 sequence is CSALPSVSSYEQYF. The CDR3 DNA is TGCAGTGCCCTCCCCAGCGTCAGCTCCTACGAGCAGTACTTC.